What follows describes a single T cell receptor beta chain. The antigen remains unidentified. In the PCR, 60 Vbeta and 13 Jbeta primers were used. Generated by immunoSEQ multiplex PCR, the TCRdb table keeps only in-frame clones and is missing some. The repertoire holds over 130,000 clones, with over 75% as singletons. V trimming: 6 bases; J trimming: 0 bases; junction bases outside the gene matches: 5. Germline CDR1 is SNHLY and CDR2 is FYNNEI. The CDR3 runs 15 residues. This record comes from a study of cytomegalovirus exposure and HLA in healthy donors. Across the study: A data release that came early held tens of millions of unique TCRs from HLA-typed donors.

Study results and limitations: Cytomegalovirus association was assigned to more than 150 TCR beta chains. The sole available immune exposure information was CMV serostatus.

This chain uses TRBV2 with TRBJ2-1, with 7 nucleotides matching TRBD1. The origin of this receptor is a female donor in good health and CMV-seronegative. The material sequenced was PBMCs. The CDR3 DNA reads as TGTGCCAGCAGAGGGACAGCGGTCTCCTACAATGAGCAGTTCTTC. Translated: CASRGTAVSYNEQFF.